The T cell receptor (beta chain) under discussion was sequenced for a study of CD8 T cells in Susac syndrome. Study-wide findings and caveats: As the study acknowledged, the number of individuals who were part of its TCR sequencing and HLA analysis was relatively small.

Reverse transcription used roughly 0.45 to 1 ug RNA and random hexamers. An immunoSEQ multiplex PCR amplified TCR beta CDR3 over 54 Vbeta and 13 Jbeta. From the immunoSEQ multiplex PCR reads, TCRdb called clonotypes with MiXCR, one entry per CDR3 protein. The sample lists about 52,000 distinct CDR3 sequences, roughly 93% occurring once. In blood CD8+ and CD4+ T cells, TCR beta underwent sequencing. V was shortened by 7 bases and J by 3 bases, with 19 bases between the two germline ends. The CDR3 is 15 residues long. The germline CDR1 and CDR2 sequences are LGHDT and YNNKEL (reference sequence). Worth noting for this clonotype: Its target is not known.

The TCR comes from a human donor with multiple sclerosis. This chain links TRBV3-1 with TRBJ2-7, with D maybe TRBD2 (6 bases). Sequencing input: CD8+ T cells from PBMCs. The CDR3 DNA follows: TGTGCCAGCATCTCGTCAAGCGGCGGGGTCTACGAGCAGTACTTC. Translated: CASISSSGGVYEQYF.